This T cell receptor (beta chain) was identified during a study of T cell clusters in autoimmune cytopenias. This CDR3 has 16 amino acids. Multiplex touch-down PCR amplified TRB using TRB-A and TRB-B pools in one tube. TCRdb derives one entry per CDR3 protein from the multiplex PCR reads, leaving out DNA. This table holds 7,000 to 7,500 distinct CDR3 sequences. Each sample's input was 250 to 300 ng genomic DNA, 38,000 or so genome equivalents. This sample also appeared in a second study, on T cell repertoires in aging, cancer and after chemotherapy.

The sample taken for sequencing was peripheral blood. The receptor comes from a human donor in good health. V is TRBV12-3 or TRBV12-4 and J is TRBJ1-1; TCRdb indicates TRBD1, and absent DNA this call remains unverified. CDR3 in amino acids: CASSLAVFRGNTEAFF.